This T cell receptor beta chain emerged from a study of cytomegalovirus exposure and HLA in healthy donors. Findings and caveats of the study: In a later analysis, TCR association rates varied by HLA locus: DRB1 most, HLA-C fewest. A link between a missense DCLRE1C variant and TCR beta V- and J-gene trimming emerged from a later analysis. Whilst most TCR sequences proved rare, a subset of public TCRs occurred across many donors. Among the most significant clusters, several appeared linked to common viral pathogens in a later analysis.

The PCR contained 60 Vbeta and 13 Jbeta primers. The protocol was immunoSEQ multiplex PCR, while the TCRdb copy is restricted to in-frame clones and leaves out a portion. The profile shows some 76,000 clones, about three quarters of them singletons. Notes on this clone: The antigen is undetermined.

CDR3 length: 13 residues. CDR1 and CDR2 from the germline V gene are KGHSH and LQKENI. Trimming left V 2 bases short and J 3 bases short, with 7 bases between. The sequence came from a male donor in good health and CMV-seropositive. Sequences were obtained from PBMCs. The chain uses TRBV18 and TRBJ1-1; no definite D call. CDR3: CASSPWADTEAFF. Here the CDR3 DNA reads TGTGCCAGCTCACCATGGGCAGACACTGAAGCTTTCTTT.